This T cell receptor (beta chain) was profiled in a study of T-cell reconstitution after alpha-beta-depleted transplantation in children. This clonotype was observed many times. Using unique molecular identifiers, the investigators prepared the TCRbeta library. TCRdb recomputed calls from the PCR reads with MiXCR, one row per CDR3 protein. Of about 92,000 distinct CDR3 sequences listed, 9% to 15% were seen once; the top ten hold more than 11%. V was clipped by 0 bases and J by 0 bases, with 8 bases between them. From germline, CDR1 is SGHRS and CDR2 YFSETQ. The CDR3 covers 15 residues. This clonotype was obtained from a human donor who donated a stem cell graft to a child with inherited bone marrow failure. This chain uses TRBV5-1 with TRBJ2-3; unclear D gene. Sequenced here: PBMCs from the stem cell graft donor, sampled from the stem cell graft. Here the CDR3 reads CASSLDGPSTDTQYF. In DNA, the CDR3 is TGCGCCAGCAGCTTGGATGGTCCTAGCACAGATACGCAGTATTTT.